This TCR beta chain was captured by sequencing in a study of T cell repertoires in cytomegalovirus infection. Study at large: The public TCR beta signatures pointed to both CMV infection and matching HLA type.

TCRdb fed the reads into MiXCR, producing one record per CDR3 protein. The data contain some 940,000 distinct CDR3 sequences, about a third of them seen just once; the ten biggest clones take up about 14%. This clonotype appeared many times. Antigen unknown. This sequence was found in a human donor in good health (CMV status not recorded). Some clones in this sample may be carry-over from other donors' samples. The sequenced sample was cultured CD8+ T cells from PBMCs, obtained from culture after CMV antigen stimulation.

The CDR3, as DNA: TGTGCCAGCAGTTTGTCGGGCGCCTATCAGCCCCAGCATTTT. This codes for CASSLSGAYQPQHF. The chain is built from TRBV27 and TRBJ1-5; D is undetermined. The germline V gene encodes CDR1 MNHEY and CDR2 SMNVEV (reference sequence). The CDR3 is 14 amino acids. Trimming shortened V by 3 bases and J by 5 bases, and 11 bases separated the two germline ends.